The 20 T cell receptor beta chains given below trace back to one sample, sequenced in a study of blood T cells in healthy people across ages. The authors ran a second PCR of 7 to 11 cycles using a sample-barcoded 5' primer and a J-beta primer mix. TCRdb reprocessed the 5' RACE reads via MiXCR and lists one record per CDR3 protein. The table lists hundreds of thousands of distinct CDR3 sequences, less than 40% of them singletons. Sequenced sample: blood. The receptors were gathered from a woman over 75 in good health.

The chain combines TRBV19 with TRBJ2-4; D possibly corresponds to TRBD1 (5 bases). The V end was cut by 1 base, the J end by 3 bases, with 10 bases between. The CDR3 covers 15 residues. CDR1 and CDR2 (germline): LNHDA, SQIVND (reference sequence). This CDR3 reads CASSIGSGNKNIQYF. The CDR3 coding sequence is TGTGCCAGTAGTATAGGATCAGGGAACAAAAACATTCAGTACTTC.

Note on this clonotype: A much more abundant neighbour one base away suggests this may be a read error. This chain joins TRBV20-1 and TRBJ2-5; D possibly corresponds to TRBD2 (5 bases). CDR3 length: 11 residues. Germline CDR1 is DFQATT and CDR2 is SNEGSKA (reference sequence). V gave up 3 bases and J gave up 11 bases, with 13 bases separating them. The CDR3 nucleotides are TGCAGTGCTAGTGTGGACTCTGAGCAGTACTTC. As protein: CSASVDSEQYF.

This clonotype has more than one count but fewer than ten. The chain carries TRBV2 and TRBJ1-6; tentatively, D is TRBD1 (5 bases). This CDR3 region has 17 residues. Looked up from germline, CDR1 is SNHLY and CDR2 is FYNNEI. Trimming stripped 4 bases from V and 7 bases from J, with 20 bases between. In DNA form, the CDR3 reads TGTGCCAGCAGTGGAAGCCCACGTGGGGCCAGGAATTCACCCCTCCACTTT. It translates to CASSGSPRGARNSPLHF. Combining the CDR3 with reference TRBV2 and TRBJ1-6 gives the whole variable domain EPEVTQTPSHQVTQMGQEVILRCVPISNHLYFYWYRQILGQKVEFLVSFYNNEISEKSEIFDDQFSVERPDGSNFTLKIRSTKLEDSAMYFCASSGSPRGARNSPLHFGNGTRLTVT.

This clonotype was counted a few times. This chain connects TRBV7-8 to TRBJ1-2; D may be TRBD1 (6 bases). The CDR3 is 14 residues long. The germline gives CDR1 SGHVS, CDR2 FQNEAQ. V was cut by 4 bases and J by 7 bases, with 16 bases left in between. Written as DNA, the CDR3 is TGTGCCAGCAGCTCGCGGGGGGGCCCCCTTGGCTACACCTTC. Translating gives CASSSRGGPLGYTF.

This clonotype appeared many times. A much larger clone differs by one base, so this may be a read error. The CDR3 region is CASSLAVAGQGSNSPPHF. In DNA form, the CDR3 reads TGTGCCAGCAGCTTAGCGGTGGCGGGACAGGGGAGTAATTCACCCCCCCACTTT. The chain uses TRBV7-2 and TRBJ1-6; 10 nucleotides align to TRBD1. Germline lookup yields CDR1 SGHTA and CDR2 FQGNSA. The CDR3 runs 18 residues.

This clonotype was observed many times. This chain uses TRBV5-1 with TRBJ2-2; D may match TRBD1 or TRBD2 (5 bases each). The V and J ends lost 0 bases and 9 bases respectively, with 12 bases between them. The V gene's germline CDR1 is SGHRS and CDR2 YFSETQ. The CDR3 consists of 14 residues. CDR3 DNA sequence: TGCGCCAGCAGCTTGGCCGGGACGTCGCGGGAGCTGTTTTTT. This codes for CASSLAGTSRELFF.

A remark on this clonotype: A single base separates this from a much larger clone, so it may be a read error. The DNA of the CDR3 is TGTGCCAGCAGCGTAGTAAAAAATGAGCAGTTCTTC. It translates to CASSVVKNEQFF. V usage is TRBV9 and J usage is TRBJ2-1; unclear D gene. V lost 0 bases and J 7 bases, leaving 5 bases between the germline ends. Per germline, CDR1 SGDLS and CDR2 YYNGEE. This CDR3 comprises 12 residues. Complete variable domain (other parts from reference TRBV9 and TRBJ2-1): DSGVTQTPKHLITATGQRVTLRCSPRSGDLSVYWYQQSLDQGLQFLIQYYNGEERAKGNILERFSAQQFPDLHSELNLSSLELGDSALYFCASSVVKNEQFFGPGTRLTVL.

This clonotype was counted ten times or more. This rearrangement joins TRBV7-2 to TRBJ2-1, with TRBD2 matching over 11 bases. CDR1 SGHTA and CDR2 FQGNSA come from the germline V gene. V dropped 3 bases and J dropped 2; count of bases not matched to a gene: 3. The CDR3 has 16 amino acids. This CDR3 is CASSFSTSGAYNEQFF. The CDR3 nucleotides read TGTGCCAGCAGCTTTTCGACTAGCGGGGCCTACAATGAGCAGTTCTTC.

This clonotype was picked up many times. The chain recombines TRBV5-1 with TRBJ2-1; weak D call: TRBD2 (5 bases). There are 15 residues in the CDR3. The germline V gene encodes CDR1 SGHRS and CDR2 YFSETQ. V was cut by 3 bases and J by 0 bases, with 10 bases left in between. The CDR3: CASSSGSGSYNEQFF. CDR3 DNA sequence: TGCGCCAGCAGCTCGGGGTCGGGCTCCTACAATGAGCAGTTCTTC. The full variable domain, its missing parts supplied by reference TRBV5-1 and TRBJ2-1, is KAGVTQTPRYLIKTRGQQVTLSCSPISGHRSVSWYQQTPGQGLQFLFEYFSETQRNKGNFPGRFSGRQFSNSRSEMNVSTLELGDSALYLCASSSGSGSYNEQFFGPGTRLTVL.

A word on this clonotype: A much bigger clone sits one base away, suggesting this may be a read error. The genes are TRBV15 and TRBJ2-7; D is unresolved. The CDR3 runs to 13 residues. V shed 1 base and J shed 7 bases, with 11 bases lying between them. Per the germline V gene, CDR1 is LNHNV and CDR2 is YYDKDF (reference sequence). CDR3 sequence: CATSRGSHNEQYF. As DNA, the CDR3 is TGTGCCACCAGCAGAGGGTCCCACAATGAGCAGTACTTC.

This clonotype was detected many times. This chain connects TRBV28 to TRBJ2-7; 9 bases align to TRBD1. There are 20 residues in the CDR3. Unmatched junction bases numbered 26, after V lost 10 bases and J lost 1 base. Germline lookup yields CDR1 MDHEN and CDR2 SYDVKM. The CDR3 nucleotides are TGTGCCACCTCAGCCTCGGGGGACAGGGACCTTTTTGGGGTTTCCTACGAGCAGTACTTC. Translated, it gives CATSASGDRDLFGVSYEQYF.

This clonotype was found many times. The gene calls are TRBV7-2 and TRBJ2-7; no definite D call. CDR3 length: 13 amino acids. The germline gives CDR1 SGHTA, CDR2 FQGNSA. The germline V and J ends were trimmed by 4 bases and 2 bases, with 9 bases remaining between them. CDR3 DNA sequence: TGTGCCAGCAGCTACACCGGAGCCTACGAGCAGTACTTC. Translated: CASSYTGAYEQYF.

The gene calls are TRBV6-2 or TRBV6-3 and TRBJ1-1, with 7 nucleotides matching TRBD1. Germline V lookup: CDR1 MNHEY, CDR2 SVGEGT. The CDR3 totals 14 residues. J was trimmed by 4 bases and V by 2 bases; bases with no gene match: 4. The CDR3 loop reads CASSYKGALTEAFF. The CDR3 region has the DNA TGTGCCAGCAGTTACAAGGGGGCCCTCACTGAAGCTTTCTTT.

A remark on this clonotype: One base away lies a much larger clone, so this may be a sequencing read error. The genes are TRBV7-2 and TRBJ1-2; a possible D gene is TRBD1 (5 bases). Looked up from germline, CDR1 is SGHTA and CDR2 is FQGNSA. This CDR3 is 13 amino acids long. The CDR3 loop is CVSSTGTPRGYTF. The CDR3 nucleotides are TGTGTCAGCAGCACCGGGACGCCACGAGGCTACACCTTC.

There are a few counts of this clonotype. This chain connects TRBV3-1 to TRBJ2-3; 10 positions match TRBD2. This CDR3 contains 16 residues. V was pared by 1 base and J by 1 base, with 2 bases of the junction left unmatched. Germline lookup yields CDR1 LGHDT and CDR2 YNNKEL (reference sequence). CDR3 nucleotide sequence: TGTGCCAGCAGCCAAGGGACTAGCGGAGGCACAGATACGCAGTATTTT. Translation: CASSQGTSGGTDTQYF.

The sample holds many counts of this clonotype. The rearrangement joins TRBV20-1 to TRBJ1-1; TRBD1 matches at 9 bases. Germline-derived CDR1 and CDR2 are DFQATT and SNEGSKA (reference sequence). This CDR3 contains 16 residues. V dropped 2 bases and J dropped 5; count of bases not matched to a gene: 12. CDR3 sequence (DNA): TGCAGTGCTAGACCCCCATGGGACAGGGCGATAACTGAAGCTTTCTTT. This codes for CSARPPWDRAITEAFF.

The J gene is TRBJ1-2, the V gene TRBV7-9; perhaps TRBD1 as D (5 bases). V lost 4 bases, J lost 4 bases, and 16 bases lay in between. Germline lookup yields CDR1 SEHNR and CDR2 FQNEAQ (reference sequence). This CDR3 has 15 amino acids. DNA of the CDR3: TGTGCCAGCAGCTGGGGCAAGGGACGGAGCTATGGCTACACCTTC. Its protein product is CASSWGKGRSYGYTF.

A word on this clonotype: One end of the junction does not line up with germline, which may come from a read error. The V and J genes are TRBV4-1 and TRBJ1-4; TRBD1 might be the D (5 bases). The CDR3 runs 15 residues. CDR1 MGHRA and CDR2 YSYEKL come from the germline V gene. The CDR3 loop is CAGSQVPGMIEKLFF. The CDR3 DNA follows: TGCGCCGGCAGCCAAGTACCAGGGATGATTGAAAAACTGTTTTTT.

This clonotype was seen a few times. V is TRBV14 and J is TRBJ1-6, with D perhaps matching TRBD1 (6 bases). CDR1 SGHDN and CDR2 FVKESK come from the germline V gene. This CDR3 contains 17 residues. V lost 2 bases, J lost 8 bases, and 19 bases lay in between. The CDR3 region has the DNA TGTGCCAGCAGCCAAAACTGGCTCGGACAGCAACATTCACCCCTCCACTTT. It is translated as CASSQNWLGQQHSPLHF.

This chain uses TRBV7-8 with TRBJ1-2; D is unclear. The V and J ends lost 2 bases and 6 bases respectively, with 13 bases between them. CDR1 is SGHVS, CDR2 FQNEAQ, per germline. There are 14 residues in the CDR3. CDR3 sequence: CASSLQEGWDGYTF. CDR3 nucleotide sequence: TGTGCCAGCAGCTTACAGGAGGGTTGGGATGGCTACACCTTC.